This TCR beta chain was documented in a study of PD-1 and CTLA-4 blockade in melanoma. Here immunoSEQ multiplex PCR was the method, and the copy in TCRdb shows in-frame clones only, minus some. The data contain over 5,500 clones, 75% to 85% of them singletons. This specimen consisted of CD8+ T cells from peripheral blood, obtained before anti-PD-1 treatment. The receptor's source is a human donor with melanoma.

The CDR3 region has the DNA TGTGCCAGCAGCACGGACAGTAATTCACCCCTCCACTTT. It yields the protein CASSTDSNSPLHF. The chain combines TRBV7-9 with TRBJ1-6; a weak D match, TRBD1 (6 bases). The germline V gene encodes CDR1 SEHNR and CDR2 FQNEAQ (reference sequence). Trimming shortened V by 5 bases and J by 6 bases, and 8 bases separated the two germline ends. This CDR3 region has 13 residues.